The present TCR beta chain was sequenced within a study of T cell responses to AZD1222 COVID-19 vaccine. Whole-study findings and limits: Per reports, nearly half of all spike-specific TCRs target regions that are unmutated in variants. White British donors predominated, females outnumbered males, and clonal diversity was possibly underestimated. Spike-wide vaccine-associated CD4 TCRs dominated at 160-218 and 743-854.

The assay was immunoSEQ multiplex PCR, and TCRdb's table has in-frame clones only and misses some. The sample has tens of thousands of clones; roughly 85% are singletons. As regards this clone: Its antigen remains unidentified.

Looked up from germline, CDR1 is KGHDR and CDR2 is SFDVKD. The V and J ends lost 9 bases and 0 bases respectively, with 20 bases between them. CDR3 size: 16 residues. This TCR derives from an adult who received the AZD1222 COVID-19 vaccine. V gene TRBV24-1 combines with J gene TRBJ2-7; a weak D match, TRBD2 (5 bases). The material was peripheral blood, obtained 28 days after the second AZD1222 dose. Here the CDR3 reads CATPRVVTTSSYEQYF. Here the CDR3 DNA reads TGTGCCACCCCGAGGGTAGTGACGACGAGCTCCTACGAGCAGTACTTC.